This TCR beta chain was obtained from a study of vaccination effects on CD4 cells after COVID-19. About the research overall: Two doses of BNT162b2 or mRNA-1273 vaccine were administered to participants.

With the ViraFEST assay, the study expanded antigen-specific CD4+ T cells using viral peptide pools, then sequenced them. Isolation of CD4+ T cells took place after 10 days of culture. Vaccine recipients, nucleocapsid antibody negative, had no prior SARS-CoV-2 infection. Cultures used fewer than 2.5 million PBMC per well, about 10 IU/ml IL-2 and about 10 ug/ml peptides. The study's findings and limits: Nearly all vaccine-induced clones in healthy recipients recognized only SARS-CoV-2.

Profiling relied on immunoSEQ multiplex PCR, and the TCRdb table lists in-frame clones only, not all of them. The repertoire holds about 27,000 clones, with 72% as singletons. Germline CDR1 and CDR2: MNHNS and SASEGT. J was trimmed by 3 bases and V by 5 bases; bases with no gene match: 4. The CDR3 is 15 amino acids. On this clone: As yet, its antigen is unknown.

This TCR was recovered from a human donor who received a COVID-19 vaccine. The chain links TRBV6-1 to TRBJ2-2, with 9 bases matching TRBD1. The sample in question was CD4+ T cells from PBMCs cultured with SARS-CoV-2 spike peptides, obtained before COVID-19 vaccination. The CDR3: CASSLGTGYTGELFF. As DNA, the CDR3 is TGTGCCAGCAGTTTAGGGACAGGGTACACCGGGGAGCTGTTTTTT.